Each of the 10 T cell receptor beta chains below was sequenced from the same sample in a study of shared clonotypes between healthy human individuals. Libraries were prepared by immunoSEQ multiplex PCR; TCRdb keeps only in-frame clonotypes and omits some of them. Of roughly 2.2 million clones listed, over 90% are singletons. Sample: naive CD4+ T cells from PBMCs. Subset meaning: CD45RA+ positively selected. The receptors were sampled from a man in his late teens or twenties in good health. Some clones in this sample may be carry-over from other donors' samples.

The V gene is TRBV19, the J gene TRBJ2-7, with a weak D call TRBD2 (5 bases). Germline CDR1 is LNHDA and CDR2 is SQIVND (reference sequence). CDR3 length equals 13 residues. V was clipped by 3 bases and J by 4 bases, with 10 bases between them. The CDR3 nucleotides read TGTGCCAGTAGTATCGGCGGGCAGTACGAGCAGTACTTC. This translates into CASSIGGQYEQYF. Complete variable domain (other parts from reference TRBV19 and TRBJ2-7): DGGITQSPKYLFRKEGQNVTLSCEQNLNHDAMYWYRQDPGQGLRLIYYSQIVNDFQKGDIAEGYSVSREKKESFPLTVTSAQKNPTAFYLCASSIGGQYEQYFGPGTRLTVT.

The chain uses TRBV7-2 and TRBJ2-3; no definite D call. The V end lost 2 bases, the J end lost 1 base, and 16 bases lay between the germline ends. CDR1 and CDR2 from the germline V gene are SGHTA and FQGNSA. This CDR3 contains 17 residues. CDR3 amino acids: CASSLYASWSGTDTQYF. The CDR3 bases are TGTGCCAGCAGCTTATATGCCAGTTGGTCTGGCACAGATACGCAGTATTTT. Supplemented by reference TRBV7-2 and TRBJ2-3, the full variable domain reads GAGVSQSPSNKVTEKGKDVELRCDPISGHTALYWYRQSLGQGLEFLIYFQGNSAPDKSGLPSDRFSAERTGGSVSTLTIQRTQQEDSAVYLCASSLYASWSGTDTQYFGPGTRLTVL.

V usage is TRBV28 and J usage is TRBJ2-7; 11 positions match TRBD2. The CDR3 totals 16 residues. CDR1 is MDHEN and CDR2 is SYDVKM in the germline V gene. After removal of 4 bases from V and 1 base from J, the junction contained 6 bases not matched to a gene. In nucleotides, the CDR3 is TGTGCCAGCAGTTCTCCGGGACTAGCGGTATCCTACGAGCAGTACTTC. Its translation: CASSSPGLAVSYEQYF.

J is TRBJ1-1 and V is TRBV18; 10 bases line up with TRBD1. The CDR3 has 12 amino acids. Germline V gene data show CDR1 as KGHSH and CDR2 as LQKENI. The V gene end was trimmed by 8 bases and the J gene end by 5 bases; junction bases not matched to a gene: 2. In DNA form, the CDR3 reads TGTGCCAGCGACAGGGGGCAAACTGAAGCTTTCTTT. Protein product: CASDRGQTEAFF.

The chain is built from TRBV6-1 and TRBJ2-7, with D perhaps matching TRBD2 (5 bases). Germline lookup yields CDR1 MNHNS and CDR2 SASEGT. The V end lost 6 bases, the J end lost 2 bases, and 17 bases lay between the germline ends. This CDR3 comprises 15 residues. The CDR3 DNA is TGTGCCAGCAGCCCCGGACGGGGTTTTACCTACGAGCAGTACTTC. Translated: CASSPGRGFTYEQYF.

The chain links TRBV6-5 to TRBJ2-7; weak D call: TRBD1 (5 bases). CDR3 length: 12 amino acids. Trimming cost V 5 bases and J 8 bases, with 13 bases left between them. Germline V CDR1 and CDR2: MNHEY, SVGAGI. DNA of the CDR3: TGTGCCAGCAGTCTCGACAGAGGCAAGCAGTACTTC. Translating gives CASSLDRGKQYF.

The V and J genes are TRBV30 and TRBJ1-2; 7 bases match TRBD1. The CDR3 sequence is 13 residues long. Germline V gene lookup returns CDR1 GTSNPN and CDR2 SVGIG (reference sequence). The V segment lost 3 bases and the J segment 4 bases; nucleotides outside the gene matches: 5. The CDR3 DNA sequence: TGTGCCTGGAGAGCGACAGGGACCTATGGCTACACCTTC. Protein sequence: CAWRATGTYGYTF.

V is TRBV11-2 and J is TRBJ2-5; 12 nucleotides match TRBD2. V was pared by 3 bases and J by 5 bases, with 7 bases of the junction left unmatched. The CDR3 length is 16 residues. Germline V gene lookup returns CDR1 SGHAT and CDR2 FQNNGV. The CDR3 here is CASSFGLAGIRETQYF. In nucleotides, the CDR3 is TGTGCCAGCAGCTTCGGACTAGCGGGAATTCGCGAGACCCAGTACTTC.

The chain carries TRBV4-3 and TRBJ2-1; 7 nucleotides agree with TRBD1. The CDR3 runs to 15 residues. Trimming at V came to 1 base and at J to 8 bases, leaving 8 bases not matched to a gene. Per germline, CDR1 LGHNA and CDR2 YSLEER. CDR3 coding DNA: TGCGCCAGCAGCCAAGTTATACAGGGGTCCTATGAGCAGTTCTTC. Translating gives CASSQVIQGSYEQFF.

The chain recombines TRBV30 with TRBJ2-7, with 8 bases that match TRBD2. After removal of 3 bases from V and 2 bases from J, the junction contained 18 bases not matched to a gene. The CDR3 loop spans 18 amino acids. From germline, CDR1 is GTSNPN and CDR2 SVGIG (reference sequence). The CDR3 DNA is TGTGCCTGGAGGGAACCCGGTGGCGGGAGGTTAGGCGCCTACGAGCAGTACTTC. Its protein is CAWREPGGGRLGAYEQYF.